Described below is a single T cell receptor beta chain sequence and its context. What it binds is not known. This entry comes from a study of OX40 agonist ivuxolimab in advanced cancers. About the study: Patients with prior anti-PD-1, anti-PD-L1 or anti-CTLA-4 therapy were eligible; roughly 40% had some.

This CDR3 region has 15 residues. Germline CDR1 and CDR2: SGHRS and YFSETQ. Trimming stripped 3 bases from V and 5 bases from J, with 18 bases between. The study's findings and limits: In CD8+ T cells, expanded clones were on average more numerous than in CD4+.

The data were produced by immunoSEQ multiplex PCR, yet TCRdb's version contains in-frame clones alone and is incomplete. The sample gives 50,000 or so clones, approximately 86% of which show up once; around 0.9% is in the top ten. The clonotype was recovered from an adult with an advanced solid tumor such as melanoma, head and neck, liver or kidney cancer. The rearrangement links TRBV5-1 to TRBJ2-7, with D possibly being TRBD2 (6 bases). Sequenced material: CD4+ or CD8+ T cells sorted from blood, taken in a trial of the OX40 agonist ivuxolimab. This chain's CDR3 is CASSSANPRRDEQYF. The CDR3 DNA follows: TGCGCCAGCAGCTCGGCAAATCCAAGGAGGGACGAGCAGTACTTC.